This T cell receptor (beta chain) was retrieved from a study of cytomegalovirus exposure and HLA in healthy donors. Points from the study as a whole: Relative to equally common others, HLA-associated TCR beta chains showed greater clonal expansion in a later analysis.

60 Vbeta and 13 Jbeta primers were used in PCR. Generated by immunoSEQ multiplex PCR, the TCRdb table keeps only in-frame clones and is missing some. Altogether about 180,000 clones are present, about 80% being singletons, with the ten largest covering more than 3.5%. The CDR3 spans 13 residues. Per the germline V gene, CDR1 is SNHLY and CDR2 is FYNNEI. Trimming cost V 7 bases and J 5 bases, with 12 bases left between them. With regard to this clone: Its specificity is unknown.

Sample: PBMCs. This TCR was sampled from a woman aged 55-69 years in good health and CMV-seropositive. The chain carries TRBV2 and TRBJ2-1; TRBD1 is a possible D gene (6 bases). The CDR3 bases are TGTGCCAGCATGAGGGGGAGCAACAATGAGCAGTTCTTC. This codes for CASMRGSNNEQFF.